The entry below gives a single T cell receptor beta chain sequence along with its context. The antigen remains unidentified. Clones were sequenced by immunoSEQ multiplex PCR, and TCRdb holds only the in-frame ones, with some missing. The data contain 2 million to 3 million clones, more than 80% of them singletons. The sample originates from a study of shared clonotypes between healthy human individuals. Study findings and constraints: Read depth was anticipated to influence clonotype sharing among donors. Clonotype sharing across a few donors was observed for around 5% of naive CD4 clonotypes. On the whole, naive subsets had larger estimated richness than memory subsets had.

Both subsets, CD45RA+ naive and CD45RA-negative memory, were split from the CD4+ cells. Trimming took 7 bases from V and 4 from J, leaving 18 bases between them. Germline loops: CDR1 LNHDA, CDR2 SQIVND (reference sequence). The CDR3 runs to 15 residues. This TCR came from a man between 18 and 35 years old in good health. The gene calls are TRBV19 and TRBJ2-3; D gene uncertain. The sample consisted of naive CD4+ T cells sorted from blood. Subset meaning: CD45RA+ positively selected. CDR3 nucleotides: TGTGCCAGTAAAGACCTTAACACTTACCCAGATACGCAGTATTTT. Translation gives CASKDLNTYPDTQYF.